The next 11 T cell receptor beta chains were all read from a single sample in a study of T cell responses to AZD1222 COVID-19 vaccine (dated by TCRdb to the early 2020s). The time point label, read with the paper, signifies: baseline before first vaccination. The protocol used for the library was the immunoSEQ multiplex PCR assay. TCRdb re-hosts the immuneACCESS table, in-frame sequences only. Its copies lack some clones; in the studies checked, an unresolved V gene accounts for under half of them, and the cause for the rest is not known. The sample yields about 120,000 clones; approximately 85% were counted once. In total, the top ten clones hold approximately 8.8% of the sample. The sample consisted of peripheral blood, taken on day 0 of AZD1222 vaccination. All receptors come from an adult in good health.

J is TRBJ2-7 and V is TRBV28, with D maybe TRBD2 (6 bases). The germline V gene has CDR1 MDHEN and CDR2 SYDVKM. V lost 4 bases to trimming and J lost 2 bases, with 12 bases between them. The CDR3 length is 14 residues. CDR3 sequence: CASSSPGLPYEQYF. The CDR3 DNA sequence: TGTGCCAGCAGTTCTCCGGGACTTCCCTACGAGCAGTACTTC.

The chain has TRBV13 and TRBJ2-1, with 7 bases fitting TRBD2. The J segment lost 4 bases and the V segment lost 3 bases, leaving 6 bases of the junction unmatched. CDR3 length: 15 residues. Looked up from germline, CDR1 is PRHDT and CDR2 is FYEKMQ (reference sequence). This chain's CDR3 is CASSFFQRGYNEQFF. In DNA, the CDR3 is TGTGCCAGCAGCTTTTTCCAGCGGGGTTACAATGAGCAGTTCTTC.

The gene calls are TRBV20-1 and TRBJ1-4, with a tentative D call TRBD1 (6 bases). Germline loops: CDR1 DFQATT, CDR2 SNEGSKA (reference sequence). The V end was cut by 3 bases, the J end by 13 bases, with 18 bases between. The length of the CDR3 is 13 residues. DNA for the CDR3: TGCAGTGCTAGTCCTCCGGGACACCCTAGACTGTTTTTT. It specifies CSASPPGHPRLFF.

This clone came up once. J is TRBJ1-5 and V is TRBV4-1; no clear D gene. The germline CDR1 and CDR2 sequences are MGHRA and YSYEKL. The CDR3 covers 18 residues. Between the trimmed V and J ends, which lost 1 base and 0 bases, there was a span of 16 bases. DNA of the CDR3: TGCGCCAGCAGCCAAGGCCCCTCGGGGAGGAATAGCAATCAGCCCCAGCATTTT. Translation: CASSQGPSGRNSNQPQHF.

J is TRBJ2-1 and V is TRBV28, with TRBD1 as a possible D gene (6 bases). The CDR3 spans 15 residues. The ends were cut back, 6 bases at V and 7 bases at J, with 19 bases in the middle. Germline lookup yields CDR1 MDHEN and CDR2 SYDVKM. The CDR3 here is CASRPLLGGGNEQFF. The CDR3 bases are TGTGCCAGCAGGCCCTTACTAGGGGGTGGAAATGAGCAGTTCTTC.

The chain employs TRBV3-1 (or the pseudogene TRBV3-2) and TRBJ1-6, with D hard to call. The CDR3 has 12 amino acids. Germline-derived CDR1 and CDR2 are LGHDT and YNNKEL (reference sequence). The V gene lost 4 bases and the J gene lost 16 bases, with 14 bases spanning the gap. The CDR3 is CASSPRPAVLHF. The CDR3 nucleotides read TGTGCCAGCAGCCCCAGGCCCGCGGTTCTCCACTTT.

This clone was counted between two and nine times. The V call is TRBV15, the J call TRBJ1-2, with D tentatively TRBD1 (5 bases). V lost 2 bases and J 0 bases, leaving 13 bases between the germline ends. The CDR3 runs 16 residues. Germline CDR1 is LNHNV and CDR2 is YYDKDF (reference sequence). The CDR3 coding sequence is TGTGCCACCAGCAGACCTGGACAACTAGCTAACTATGGCTACACCTTC. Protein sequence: CATSRPGQLANYGYTF.

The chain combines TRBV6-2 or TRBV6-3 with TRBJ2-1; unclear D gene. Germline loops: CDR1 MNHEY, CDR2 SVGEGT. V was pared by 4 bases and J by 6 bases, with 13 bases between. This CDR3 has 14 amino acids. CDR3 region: CASSSMGLGNEQFF. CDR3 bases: TGTGCCAGCAGTTCAATGGGATTGGGCAATGAGCAGTTCTTC.

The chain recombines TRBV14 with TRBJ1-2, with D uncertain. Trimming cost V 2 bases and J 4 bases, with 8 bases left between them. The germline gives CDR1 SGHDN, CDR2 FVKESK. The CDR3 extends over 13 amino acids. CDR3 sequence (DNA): TGTGCCAGCAGCCAACGGGGTCTCTATGGCTACACCTTC. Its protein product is CASSQRGLYGYTF.

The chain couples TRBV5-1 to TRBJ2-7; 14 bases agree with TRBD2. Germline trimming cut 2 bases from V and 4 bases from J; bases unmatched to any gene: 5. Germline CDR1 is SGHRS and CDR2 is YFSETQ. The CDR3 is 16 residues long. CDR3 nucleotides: TGCGCCAGCAGCTTCGGGACTAGCGGGGGACTGTACGAGCAGTACTTC. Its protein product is CASSFGTSGGLYEQYF. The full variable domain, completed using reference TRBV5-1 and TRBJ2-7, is KAGVTQTPRYLIKTRGQQVTLSCSPISGHRSVSWYQQTPGQGLQFLFEYFSETQRNKGNFPGRFSGRQFSNSRSEMNVSTLELGDSALYLCASSFGTSGGLYEQYFGPGTRLTVT.

The CDR3 DNA is TGTGCCAGCAGCGTAGCCGGGACAGGGGACTCTGGAAACACCATATATTTT. The encoded protein is CASSVAGTGDSGNTIYF. The gene calls are TRBV9 and TRBJ1-3; 10 nucleotides match TRBD1. The trim removed 0 bases at V and 0 bases at J, leaving 3 bases unmatched. Germline V gene sequence: CDR1 SGDLS, CDR2 YYNGEE. The CDR3 totals 17 residues.